Presented here are 5 T cell receptor beta chains from one specimen sequenced in a study of blood T cells in healthy people across ages. The authors ran a second PCR of 7 to 11 cycles using a sample-barcoded 5' primer and a J-beta primer mix. One entry per CDR3 protein, called by TCRdb with MiXCR from the 5' RACE reads. The table records 650,000 to 1,000,000 distinct CDR3 sequences, 35% to 40% of them present only once. Sequencing was done on a sample of blood. These receptors all come from a man younger than 35 in good health.

As for this clonotype: Mismatch with germline at one junction end may stem from a read error. The V call is TRBV12-3 or TRBV12-4, the J call TRBJ1-5, with D hard to call. The CDR3 is 12 amino acids. CDR3 residues: CASNTGNQPLHF. In nucleotides, the CDR3 is TGTGCCAGCAACACTGGCAATCAGCCCCTGCATTTT.

This clonotype was counted only a few times. This sequence joins TRBV20-1 and TRBJ2-1; TRBD2 matches 14 bases. In germline, CDR1 is DFQATT, CDR2 SNEGSKA (reference sequence). The J segment lost 7 bases and the V segment lost 7 bases, leaving 12 bases of the junction unmatched. This CDR3 contains 16 residues. The CDR3 region is CSVKTSGGAFGNEQFF. CDR3 sequence (DNA): TGCAGTGTTAAGACTAGCGGGGGGGCCTTTGGGAATGAGCAGTTCTTC.

This clonotype has at least ten counts. The chain is built from TRBV4-3 and TRBJ1-2; the D gene is possibly TRBD1 (5 bases). The CDR3 spans 15 residues. V lost 3 bases and J 3 bases, leaving 14 bases between the germline ends. Germline V CDR1 and CDR2: LGHNA, YSLEER. CDR3 bases: TGCGCCAGCAGCCAGGCCCAGGGACCACACTATGGCTACACCTTC. This gives the protein CASSQAQGPHYGYTF.

This clonotype was counted between two and nine times. The rearrangement uses TRBV21-1 and TRBJ1-2; the D call in the table, TRBD1, was not verified against the DNA. TRBV21-1 is listed as a pseudogene. The CDR3 has 13 residues. The CDR3 is CASTKKGARGYTF. The CDR3 DNA sequence: TGTGCCAGCACCAAAAAGGGGGCGAGAGGCTACACCTTC.

Details on this clonotype: This may arise from a read error, as a much more abundant clone is one base away. The rearrangement uses TRBV20-1 and TRBJ2-7; TRBD2 is a possible D gene (6 bases). The end of the DNA aligns better with TRBJ2-5, so the J call may be wrong. This CDR3 spans 13 amino acids. Germline V gives CDR1 DFQATT, CDR2 SNEGSKA (reference sequence). CDR3: CSARLSGTETQYF. Written as DNA, the CDR3 is TGCAGTGCTAGGCTTTCAGGGACTGAGACCCAGTACTTC.